This TCR beta chain was profiled in a study of immune evolution from preneoplasia to lung adenocarcinoma. The study, taken as a whole, reports: Normal lung had the highest top T cell clone frequencies.

Germline V lookup: CDR1 SGHDT, CDR2 YYEEEE. The CDR3 is 13 residues long. Trimming pared 2 bases from V and 1 base from J, leaving 7 bases between. Patients had resection in Japan or China between the mid-2010s and the late 2010s. Some clones are missing from TCRdb's copy, which holds only in-frame ones; the method was immunoSEQ multiplex PCR. The repertoire has 3,500 to 4,500 clones, about four fifths of them found once; the top ten carry 13% to 15%. On this clone: Its specificity is unknown.

Sequenced: FFPE adjacent normal lung tissue. The chain has TRBV5-6 and TRBJ2-7, with TRBD1 as a possible D gene (5 bases). The sequence came from a person aged 55-80 years with lung adenocarcinoma. CDR3 nucleotides: TGTGCCAGCAGCTTTGGGGCGTCCTACGAGCAGTACTTC. It specifies CASSFGASYEQYF.